This T cell receptor beta chain derives from a study of shared clonotypes between healthy human individuals. The CDR3 length is 18 residues. V lost 4 bases to trimming and J lost 4 bases; unmatched junction nucleotides: 11. The V gene's germline CDR1 is SGDLS and CDR2 YYNGEE. General study findings and limits: Sorted-subset samples were not fully sequenced, rarefaction indicated.

Repertoires were generated with immunoSEQ multiplex PCR, while TCRdb's copy carries only in-frame clones and drops some. Of 2 million to 2.5 million clones in the sample, 85% to 95% are singletons; the top ten hold roughly 1%. Worth noting for this clone: Its antigen is currently unknown.

As defined, naive CD8 cells were CD45RO-negative and positively selected for CCR7, with terminally differentiated effector memory CD45RA+ cells excluded. The chain recombines TRBV9 with TRBJ2-2; 12 bases are shared with TRBD2. The sample taken for sequencing was naive CD8+ T cells sorted from blood. The clonotype comes from a man aged 18 to 30 in good health. CDR3 nucleotides: TGTGCCAGCAGCTCCCAGGGACTAGCGGGTGCAGGCACCGGGGAGCTGTTTTTT. Protein sequence: CASSSQGLAGAGTGELFF.